These 12 T cell receptor beta chains were all obtained from the same sample, sequenced in a study of cytomegalovirus exposure and HLA in healthy donors. Researchers ran the PCR with 60 Vbeta and 13 Jbeta primers. Using immunoSEQ multiplex PCR, the repertoire was profiled, and TCRdb retains in-frame clones only, with some absent. The sample carries 30,000 to 40,000 clones, over 60% recorded once. The sequenced material came from PBMCs. Every receptor here comes from a man between 40 and 49 years old in good health and CMV-seropositive.

The V gene is TRBV7-9, the J gene TRBJ2-7, with D tentatively TRBD2 (5 bases). Germline assignment: CDR1 SEHNR and CDR2 FQNEAQ (reference sequence). The CDR3 runs 14 residues. V was shortened by 2 bases and J by 4 bases, with 12 bases between the two germline ends. CDR3 DNA: TGTGCCAGCAGCTTATATGAGGGTTCTTACGAGCAGTACTTC. Translation gives CASSLYEGSYEQYF. The full variable domain, rest sourced from reference TRBV7-9 and TRBJ2-7, is DTGVSQNPRHKITKRGQNVTFRCDPISEHNRLYWYRQTLGQGPEFLTYFQNEAQLEKSRLLSDRFSAERPKGSFSTLEIQRTEQGDSAMYLCASSLYEGSYEQYFGPGTRLTVT.

The chain carries TRBV6-6 and TRBJ1-1; TRBD1 matches at 10 bases. This CDR3 is 15 amino acids long. The ends lost 5 bases at V and 3 bases at J; junction bases unmatched: 6. Germline CDR1 reads MNHNY; CDR2 reads SVGAGI (reference sequence). The CDR3 spells CASSTTGGVYTEAFF. CDR3 in DNA: TGTGCCAGCAGTACGACAGGGGGCGTATACACTGAAGCTTTCTTT.

The J gene is TRBJ1-3, the V gene TRBV9; 8 nucleotides agree with TRBD1. The CDR3 has 15 residues. From germline, CDR1 is SGDLS and CDR2 YYNGEE. V lost 4 bases, J lost 0 bases, and 3 bases stayed unmatched. CDR3 nucleotide sequence: TGTGCCAGCAGCTCGGGACAGGCCTCTGGAAACACCATATATTTT. It codes for CASSSGQASGNTIYF.

On this clone itself: The sample holds other DNA sequences that translate to the same CDR3. This rearrangement joins TRBV10-3 to TRBJ1-2; possibly TRBD1 for D (6 bases). This CDR3 has 18 amino acids. Trimming left V 3 bases short and J 7 bases short, with 27 bases between. Germline-derived CDR1 and CDR2 are ENHRY and SYGVKD. The CDR3 bases are TGTGCCATCAGTGACCTCCTTCCTCCGAGGGGGAGGGGGGGTGGCTACACCTTC. As protein: CAISDLLPPRGRGGGYTF.

The V and J genes are TRBV20-1 and TRBJ2-5; 7 bases align to TRBD1. CDR3 size: 11 residues. Germline V lookup: CDR1 DFQATT, CDR2 SNEGSKA (reference sequence). The DNA for the CDR3 is TGCGGGACAGCAATCCAAGAGACCCAGTACTTC. As protein: CGTAIQETQYF.

The chain recombines TRBV6-6 with TRBJ2-5, with D perhaps TRBD1 (5 bases). The germline CDR1 and CDR2 sequences are MNHNY and SVGAGI (reference sequence). The CDR3 totals 13 residues. V was cut by 2 bases and J by 13 bases, with 17 bases left in between. CDR3: CASSYGQGRSGYF. The DNA for the CDR3 is TGTGCCAGCAGTTACGGGCAGGGTCGGTCGGGGTACTTC.

This sequence joins TRBV25-1 and TRBJ1-4, with 8 bases matching TRBD1. From germline, CDR1 is MGHDK and CDR2 SYGVNS. Trimming removed 2 bases from V and 8 bases from J; junction bases left unmatched: 4. The CDR3 is 14 amino acids. The CDR3 DNA is TGTGCCAGCAGTGAAGCAGGGGGCAGGGAAAAACTGTTTTTT. This gives the protein CASSEAGGREKLFF.

Here the CDR3 reads CASSSRWDRAGYTF. CDR3 nucleotide sequence: TGTGCCAGCAGCTCGAGATGGGACAGGGCTGGCTACACCTTC. The chain combines TRBV11-2 with TRBJ1-2, with 9 nucleotides matching TRBD1. Germline-derived CDR1 and CDR2 are SGHAT and FQNNGV. V was clipped by 4 bases and J by 7 bases; unmatched bases: 7. This CDR3 has 14 amino acids.

This chain uses TRBV6-4 with TRBJ2-7, with 11 bases identical to TRBD1. The V gene's germline CDR1 is MRHNA and CDR2 SNTAGT. V lost 6 bases, J lost 2 bases, and 3 bases stayed unmatched. CDR3 length: 14 residues. CDR3: CASRDRGRPYEQYF. Written as DNA, the CDR3 is TGTGCCAGCAGGGACAGGGGGCGCCCCTACGAGCAGTACTTC.

This chain joins TRBV13 and TRBJ2-2; D may be TRBD1 (5 bases). The germline V and J ends were trimmed by 3 bases and 4 bases, with 18 bases remaining between them. There are 17 residues in the CDR3. Germline V lookup: CDR1 PRHDT, CDR2 FYEKMQ (reference sequence). The CDR3 is CASSFTDSGWVTGELFF. The CDR3 coding sequence is TGTGCCAGCAGCTTCACCGACAGTGGATGGGTCACCGGGGAGCTGTTTTTT.

In its sample, this clone was seen a few times. The V call is TRBV7-9, the J call TRBJ2-2, with 11 bases that match TRBD1. Germline V gives CDR1 SEHNR, CDR2 FQNEAQ (reference sequence). The CDR3 covers 15 residues. The V and J ends lost 6 bases and 5 bases, in that order; junction bases with no gene match: 5. CDR3 sequence: CASRPGQGGTGELFF. For the CDR3, the DNA is TGTGCCAGCAGACCGGGACAGGGGGGAACCGGGGAGCTGTTTTTT.

The rearrangement uses TRBV7-8 and TRBJ1-4; TRBD1 matches 7 bases. CDR3 length: 15 amino acids. CDR1 and CDR2 (germline): SGHVS, FQNEAQ. The V gene end was trimmed by 5 bases and the J gene end by 7 bases; junction bases not matched to a gene: 10. CDR3 loop: CASSETGLGSEKLFF. CDR3 nucleotide sequence: TGTGCCAGCAGCGAGACAGGGCTCGGTAGTGAAAAACTGTTTTTT.